This T cell receptor beta chain was sequenced for a study of blood T cell repertoires in COVID-19. This table comes from immunoSEQ multiplex PCR, and its TCRdb copy is limited to in-frame clones, with some not included. This sample has a few hundred thousand clones, with around 86% found just once. Sequencing was done on a sample of PBMCs or T cells enriched from blood (not recorded which). The TCR sequence derives from a woman aged 45-59 years who had recovered from COVID-19.

The CDR3 sequence is CASSRDYNTGELFF. CDR3 nucleotides: TGTGCCAGCAGCCGGGACTACAACACCGGGGAGCTGTTTTTT. The chain recombines TRBV7-3 with TRBJ2-2; 7 nucleotides align to TRBD2. The ends lost 5 bases at V and 2 bases at J; junction bases unmatched: 2. Per germline, CDR1 SGHTA and CDR2 FQGTGA. There are 14 residues in the CDR3.